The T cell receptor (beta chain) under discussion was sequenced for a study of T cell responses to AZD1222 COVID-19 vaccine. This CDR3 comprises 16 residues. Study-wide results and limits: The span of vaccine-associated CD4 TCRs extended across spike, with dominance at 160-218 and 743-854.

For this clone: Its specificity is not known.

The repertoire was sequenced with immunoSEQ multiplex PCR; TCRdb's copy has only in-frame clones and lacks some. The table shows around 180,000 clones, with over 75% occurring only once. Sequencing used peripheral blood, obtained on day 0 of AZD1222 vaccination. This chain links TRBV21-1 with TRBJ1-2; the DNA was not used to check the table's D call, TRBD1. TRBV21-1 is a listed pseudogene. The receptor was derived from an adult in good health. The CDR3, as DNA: TGTGCCAGCAGCAACCCGGGACAGGGGGCGCCGAGTGGCTACACCTTC. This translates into CASSNPGQGAPSGYTF.